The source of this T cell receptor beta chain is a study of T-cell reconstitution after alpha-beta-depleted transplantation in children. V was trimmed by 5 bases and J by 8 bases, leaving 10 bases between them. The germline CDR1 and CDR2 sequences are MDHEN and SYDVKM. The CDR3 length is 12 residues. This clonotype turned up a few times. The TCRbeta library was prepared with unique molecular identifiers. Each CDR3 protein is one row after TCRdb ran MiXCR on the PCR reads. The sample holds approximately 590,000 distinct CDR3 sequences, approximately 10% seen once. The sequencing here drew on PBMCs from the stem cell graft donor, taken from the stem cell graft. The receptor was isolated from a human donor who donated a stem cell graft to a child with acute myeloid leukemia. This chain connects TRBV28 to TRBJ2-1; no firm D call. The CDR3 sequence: CASSPFVDEQFF. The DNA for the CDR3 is TGTGCCAGCAGTCCTTTTGTCGATGAGCAGTTCTTC.